The T cell receptor beta chain described here comes from a study of beta chain features in type 1 diabetes. The study, taken as a whole, reports: When Type 1 diabetes patients were examined, their TCRB CDR3s proved moderately but significantly shorter in all four CD4+ subsets.

The CDR3 is 17 residues long. Germline V lookup: CDR1 SGHTA, CDR2 FQGNSA. V was pared by 5 bases and J by 1 base, with 4 bases of the junction left unmatched. cDNA synthesis used the whole RNA isolate, giving expressed TCRB sequences. Only in-frame clones appear in the TCRdb table, and some are missing; sequencing was by immunoSEQ multiplex PCR. The sample contains about 410,000 clones, approximately 15% of which appear only once. About this clone itself: Its antigen remains unknown.

The chain combines TRBV7-2 with TRBJ2-3, with 15 bases fitting TRBD2. The sequencing sample was made of naive CD4+ T cells from blood. This clonotype was obtained from a man aged 25-40 years in good health. The CDR3 sequence: CASSIGLAGGRTDTQYF. CDR3 nucleotides: TGTGCCAGCAGCATTGGACTAGCGGGGGGGCGCACAGATACGCAGTATTTT.